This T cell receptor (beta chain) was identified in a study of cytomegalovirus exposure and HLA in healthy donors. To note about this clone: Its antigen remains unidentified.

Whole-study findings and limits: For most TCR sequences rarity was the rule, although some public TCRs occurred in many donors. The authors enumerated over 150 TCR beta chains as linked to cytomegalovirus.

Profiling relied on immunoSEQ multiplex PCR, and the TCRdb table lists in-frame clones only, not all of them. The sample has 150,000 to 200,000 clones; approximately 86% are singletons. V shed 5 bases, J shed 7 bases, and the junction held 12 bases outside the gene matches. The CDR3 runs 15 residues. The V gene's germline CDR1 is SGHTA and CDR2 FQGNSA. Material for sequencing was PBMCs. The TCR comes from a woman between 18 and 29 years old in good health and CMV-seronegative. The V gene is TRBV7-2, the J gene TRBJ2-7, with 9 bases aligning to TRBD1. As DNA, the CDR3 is TGTGCCAGCAGCCAGAGGACAGGGGACTCGGTGGAGCAGTACTTC. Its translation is CASSQRTGDSVEQYF.